This T cell receptor beta chain was identified in a study of radiotherapy plus CTLA-4 blockade in lung cancer. Concerning this clone itself: No antigen is known for it.

Study-wide results and caveats: Strongest reported response predictors: early blood clone changes and post-radiation interferon-beta. Radiotherapy plus ipilimumab was followed by expansion in blood of tumor-derived TCR clones.

Germline values: CDR1 MNHNS, CDR2 SASEGT. CDR3 length: 12 residues. Between the trimmed V and J ends, which lost 6 bases and 5 bases, there was a span of 10 bases. Sequenced by immunoSEQ multiplex PCR; TCRdb stores in-frame clones only, minus some. Counted here are about 43,000 clones, approximately 67% occurring once; the ten biggest clones make up around a quarter. Specimen: peripheral blood, collected from a patient treated with radiotherapy plus ipilimumab. The chain uses TRBV6-1 and TRBJ1-1; D is uncertain. The sequence derives from a human donor with non-small cell lung cancer who had a partial response to radiotherapy plus ipilimumab. The CDR3 DNA follows: TGTGCCAGCAGCATCGCGGAGACTGAAGCTTTCTTT. Its protein is CASSIAETEAFF.